Below, 27 T cell receptor beta chains from the same sample are listed, as sequenced in a study of shared clonotypes between healthy human individuals. CD45RO negativity and positive selection for CCR7 defined naive CD8 cells, a population that excluded terminally differentiated effector memory CD45RA+ cells. Data came from immunoSEQ multiplex PCR; TCRdb stores just in-frame clones and leaves some out. The table includes around 2.1 million clones, roughly 91% detected once. The sequenced sample consisted of naive CD8+ T cells from PBMCs. These receptor sequences come from a man younger than 30 in good health. Some clones in this sample may be carry-over from other donors' samples.

This chain uses TRBV14 with TRBJ2-2; tentative D call: TRBD2 (6 bases). The V gene's germline CDR1 is SGHDN and CDR2 FVKESK. V was trimmed by 4 bases and J by 1 base, leaving 19 bases between them. The CDR3 consists of 18 residues. The CDR3 region is CASSPRIRLALNTGELFF. For the CDR3, the DNA is TGTGCCAGCAGCCCCCGAATCCGGCTAGCGCTGAACACCGGGGAGCTGTTTTTT. Supplemented by reference TRBV14 and TRBJ2-2, the full variable domain reads EAGVTQFPSHSVIEKGQTVTLRCDPISGHDNLYWYRRVMGKEIKFLLHFVKESKQDESGMPNNRFLAERTGGTYSTLKVQPAELEDSGVYFCASSPRIRLALNTGELFFGEGSRLTVL.

The CDR3 here is CASSLIGGMFYEQYF. The CDR3 DNA sequence: TGTGCCAGCAGCTTGATAGGTGGGATGTTCTACGAGCAGTACTTC. The gene calls are TRBV5-6 and TRBJ2-7; D gene uncertain. The germline CDR1 and CDR2 sequences are SGHDT and YYEEEE. The CDR3 loop spans 15 amino acids. Trimming left V 1 base short and J 3 bases short, with 14 bases between.

The V and J genes are TRBV27 and TRBJ1-2; 8 bases line up with TRBD1. The CDR3 consists of 14 residues. Germline CDR1 and CDR2: MNHEY and SMNVEV (reference sequence). Losses at the gene ends were 4 bases for V and 8 bases for J; bases not matched to a gene: 9. CDR3 sequence (DNA): TGTGCCAGCAGTTCCCGGACAGGGTGGGACGGCTACACCTTC. It yields the protein CASSSRTGWDGYTF.

This clone came up once. This chain joins TRBV19 and TRBJ1-1, with 7 bases that match TRBD1. Germline-derived CDR1 and CDR2 are LNHDA and SQIVND (reference sequence). The trim removed 4 bases at V and 4 bases at J, leaving 6 bases unmatched. The CDR3 is made up of 14 amino acids. The chain's CDR3 is CASSTVGGSTEAFF. CDR3 in DNA: TGTGCCAGTAGTACGGTAGGGGGCAGCACTGAAGCTTTCTTT.

The rearrangement links TRBV10-3 to TRBJ2-7; D gene ambiguous. V lost 4 bases to trimming and J lost 0 bases, with 16 bases between them. CDR1 is ENHRY, CDR2 SYGVKD, per germline. The CDR3 length is 16 residues. The CDR3: CAISGALTQISYEQYF. The CDR3 nucleotides read TGTGCCATCAGTGGAGCGCTGACTCAAATCTCCTACGAGCAGTACTTC.

CDR3 DNA: TGTGCCACCTTGGGACAGGACCTCCAAGAGACCCAGTACTTC. It specifies CATLGQDLQETQYF. J is TRBJ2-5 and V is TRBV2; TRBD1 matches 8 bases. The CDR3 extends over 14 amino acids. The V gene's germline CDR1 is SNHLY and CDR2 FYNNEI. The J segment lost 1 base and the V segment lost 10 bases, leaving 8 bases of the junction unmatched.

The chain combines TRBV28 with TRBJ1-5, with D uncertain. Trimming shortened V by 3 bases and J by 4 bases, and 22 bases separated the two germline ends. This CDR3 contains 18 residues. Looked up from germline, CDR1 is MDHEN and CDR2 is SYDVKM. In DNA, the CDR3 is TGTGCCAGCAGTTTCCCCCCCGGGATCGCCATAGCAAATCAGCCCCAGCATTTT. Translation gives CASSFPPGIAIANQPQHF.

The V gene is TRBV19, the J gene TRBJ1-5; no reliable D call. V lost 4 bases and J 0 bases, leaving 13 bases between the germline ends. This CDR3 has 16 amino acids. Germline V lookup: CDR1 LNHDA, CDR2 SQIVND (reference sequence). DNA of the CDR3: TGTGCCAGTAGTACCTTTGGGGAAGATAGCAATCAGCCCCAGCATTTT. Translated: CASSTFGEDSNQPQHF.

Details on this clone: The sample holds other DNA sequences that translate to the same CDR3. The chain employs TRBV28 and TRBJ1-3; D remains unclear. Trimming took off 6 bases at V and 4 bases at J, with 7 bases between the two ends. There are 12 residues in the CDR3. The germline CDR1 and CDR2 sequences are MDHEN and SYDVKM. This CDR3 is CASSPPGNTIYF. CDR3 nucleotides: TGTGCCAGCAGCCCCCCAGGAAACACCATATATTTT.

As regards this clone: Other DNA sequences in this sample translate to the same CDR3. The V and J genes are TRBV6-6 and TRBJ2-5; either TRBD1 or TRBD2 may fit D (5 bases each). Trimming cost V 2 bases and J 4 bases, with 5 bases left between them. Germline V CDR1 and CDR2: MNHNY, SVGAGI (reference sequence). The CDR3 is made up of 12 amino acids. CDR3 sequence: CASSYGGETQYF. CDR3 in DNA: TGTGCCAGCAGTTACGGGGGAGAGACCCAGTACTTC.

The chain carries TRBV4-1 and TRBJ1-2; D uncertain. The CDR3 spans 13 residues. The V gene's germline CDR1 is MGHRA and CDR2 YSYEKL. Trimming took off 0 bases at V and 6 bases at J, with 8 bases between the two ends. CDR3 in amino acids: CASSQDRGDGYTF. DNA for the CDR3: TGCGCCAGCAGCCAAGATCGTGGGGATGGCTACACCTTC.

This chain links TRBV27 with TRBJ2-7; no firm D call. Germline values: CDR1 MNHEY, CDR2 SMNVEV (reference sequence). The CDR3 is 13 residues long. Trimming took 4 bases from V and 2 from J, leaving 9 bases between them. CDR3 sequence reads: CASSSLQTYEQYF. CDR3 sequence (DNA): TGTGCCAGCAGTTCTTTACAGACCTACGAGCAGTACTTC.

This rearrangement joins TRBV10-3 to TRBJ2-1; 11 bases align to TRBD2. The CDR3 is 18 residues long. The germline CDR1 and CDR2 sequences are ENHRY and SYGVKD. The J segment lost 1 base and the V segment lost 10 bases, leaving 15 bases of the junction unmatched. The CDR3 spells CATLQGGGLAASYNEQFF. The CDR3 DNA sequence: TGTGCCACGTTACAAGGGGGGGGACTAGCGGCATCCTACAATGAGCAGTTCTTC.

The table lists this clone with a count of one. The V gene is TRBV5-1, the J gene TRBJ2-2; D unresolved. V dropped 4 bases and J dropped 6 bases, with 7 bases sitting between them. This CDR3 spans 12 amino acids. Germline V lookup: CDR1 SGHRS, CDR2 YFSETQ. CDR3 DNA sequence: TGCGCCAGCAGCGAAATAGCCGGGGAGCTGTTTTTT. Protein product: CASSEIAGELFF.

The chain is built from TRBV28 and TRBJ2-7, with 10 bases fitting TRBD1. With V trimmed by 5 bases and J by 1 base, 8 bases remained unmatched. The germline V gene encodes CDR1 MDHEN and CDR2 SYDVKM. This CDR3 region has 16 residues. CDR3 sequence (DNA): TGTGCCAGCAGTCTCAATCCGGGACAGGGGTCCTACGAGCAGTACTTC. Translated: CASSLNPGQGSYEQYF. Complete variable domain (other parts from reference TRBV28 and TRBJ2-7): DVKVTQSSRYLVKRTGEKVFLECVQDMDHENMFWYRQDPGLGLRLIYFSYDVKMKEKGDIPEGYSVSREKKERFSLILESASTNQTSMYLCASSLNPGQGSYEQYFGPGTRLTVT.

This chain connects TRBV9 to TRBJ2-1; D might be TRBD1 (5 bases). Germline assignment: CDR1 SGDLS and CDR2 YYNGEE. V lost 6 bases and J 1 base, leaving 14 bases between the germline ends. The CDR3 contains 15 residues. DNA for the CDR3: TGTGCCAGCACCAAGGGGTATGGGTCCTACAATGAGCAGTTCTTC. It yields the protein CASTKGYGSYNEQFF.

This chain connects TRBV28 to TRBJ1-1; D is undetermined. This CDR3 region has 11 residues. With 1 base removed from V and 10 bases from J, the gap between germline ends came to 7 bases. The germline V gene has CDR1 MDHEN and CDR2 SYDVKM. DNA of the CDR3: TGTGCCAGCAGTTTATCGGCGCGAGCTTTCTTT. Amino acid sequence: CASSLSARAFF.

J is TRBJ2-7 and V is TRBV7-9; D unclear. Germline-derived CDR1 and CDR2 are SEHNR and FQNEAQ (reference sequence). Trimming left V 4 bases short and J 3 bases short, with 10 bases between. The CDR3 loop spans 13 amino acids. CDR3 in DNA: TGTGCCAGCAGCTGGCAGTTACGCTACGAGCAGTACTTC. It specifies CASSWQLRYEQYF.

This sequence joins TRBV5-1 and TRBJ2-2, with D tentatively TRBD2 (5 bases). Germline assignment: CDR1 SGHRS and CDR2 YFSETQ. The CDR3 spans 17 residues. V lost 0 bases and J lost 3, with 15 bases in between. CDR3 region: CASSLVYAGLDTGELFF. The CDR3 coding sequence is TGCGCCAGCAGCTTGGTGTATGCGGGTCTGGACACCGGGGAGCTGTTTTTT.

The V call is TRBV7-6, the J call TRBJ2-7; tentatively, D is TRBD1 or TRBD2 (5 bases each). Germline V gene data show CDR1 as SGHVS and CDR2 as FNYEAQ. The V end lost 5 bases, the J end lost 2 bases, and 13 bases lay between the germline ends. The CDR3 contains 14 residues. CDR3 sequence reads: CASSPTGAAYEQYF. DNA of the CDR3: TGTGCCAGCAGCCCTACCGGGGCAGCCTACGAGCAGTACTTC.

The J gene is TRBJ1-1, the V gene TRBV7-9; D is ambiguous. The germline V gene encodes CDR1 SEHNR and CDR2 FQNEAQ (reference sequence). The V gene lost 5 bases and the J gene lost 4 bases, with 14 bases spanning the gap. CDR3 length equals 14 residues. The DNA for the CDR3 is TGTGCCAGCAGCCAAAAAGCCAGTAGCACTGAAGCTTTCTTT. Protein sequence: CASSQKASSTEAFF. Based on the CDR3 plus reference TRBV7-9 and TRBJ1-1, the full variable domain is DTGVSQNPRHKITKRGQNVTFRCDPISEHNRLYWYRQTLGQGPEFLTYFQNEAQLEKSRLLSDRFSAERPKGSFSTLEIQRTEQGDSAMYLCASSQKASSTEAFFGQGTRLTVV.

The gene calls are TRBV7-6 and TRBJ2-3; D remains ambiguous. This CDR3 is 13 amino acids long. With 5 bases removed from V and 4 bases from J, the gap between germline ends came to 10 bases. Per the germline V gene, CDR1 is SGHVS and CDR2 is FNYEAQ. CDR3 protein: CASSPNTPDTQYF. The DNA of the CDR3 is TGTGCCAGCAGCCCAAACACTCCAGATACGCAGTATTTT.

The J gene is TRBJ1-2, the V gene TRBV5-6; TRBD1 aligns across 8 bases. The CDR3 loop spans 14 amino acids. Unmatched junction bases numbered 7, after V lost 4 bases and J lost 5 bases. Per germline, CDR1 SGHDT and CDR2 YYEEEE. The CDR3 DNA reads TGTGCCAGCAGCCCAGGGACAGGAGCTTATGGCTACACCTTC. Amino acid sequence: CASSPGTGAYGYTF.

The rearrangement uses TRBV5-4 and TRBJ2-7; D might be TRBD2 (7 bases). The CDR3 runs to 15 residues. Germline CDR1 SGHNT, CDR2 YYREEE (reference sequence). Trimming removed 4 bases at V and 6 bases at J, with 20 bases between. DNA for the CDR3: TGTGCCAGCAGCCGATGGGAACTAGGGGGGGTCGAGCAGTACTTC. Protein product: CASSRWELGGVEQYF.

This clone occurred once. This chain connects TRBV28 to TRBJ1-1, with D possibly TRBD1 on 5 matching bases. CDR3 length: 16 amino acids. The V gene's germline CDR1 is MDHEN and CDR2 SYDVKM. Trimming took 3 bases from V and 1 from J, leaving 15 bases between them. This CDR3 is CASSFSSGPENTEAFF. CDR3 DNA: TGTGCCAGCAGTTTTTCCTCGGGGCCAGAGAACACTGAAGCTTTCTTT. The full variable domain, its missing parts supplied by reference TRBV28 and TRBJ1-1, is DVKVTQSSRYLVKRTGEKVFLECVQDMDHENMFWYRQDPGLGLRLIYFSYDVKMKEKGDIPEGYSVSREKKERFSLILESASTNQTSMYLCASSFSSGPENTEAFFGQGTRLTVV.

Remarks on this clone: The same CDR3 is also encoded by other DNA sequences in this sample. The chain recombines TRBV28 with TRBJ2-2; unclear D gene. Trimming removed 3 bases at V and 5 bases at J, with 4 bases between. CDR1 is MDHEN, CDR2 SYDVKM, per germline. The CDR3 runs 12 residues. CDR3 nucleotides: TGTGCCAGCAGTTTTCCTACCGGGGAGCTGTTTTTT. It codes for CASSFPTGELFF. Complete variable domain (other parts from reference TRBV28 and TRBJ2-2): DVKVTQSSRYLVKRTGEKVFLECVQDMDHENMFWYRQDPGLGLRLIYFSYDVKMKEKGDIPEGYSVSREKKERFSLILESASTNQTSMYLCASSFPTGELFFGEGSRLTVL.

The rearrangement links TRBV7-3 to TRBJ2-5; D perhaps matches TRBD2 (6 bases). Deletions cut 5 bases from V and 5 bases from J, with 21 bases between. The CDR3 runs 16 residues. Germline values: CDR1 SGHTA, CDR2 FQGTGA. The CDR3, as DNA: TGTGCCAGCAGCCCCGTTATTGGGGCGGCGGGGGAGACCCAGTACTTC. Protein product: CASSPVIGAAGETQYF.